The 15 T cell receptor beta chains given below trace back to one sample, sequenced in a study of blood T cell repertoires in COVID-19. Repertoires were generated with immunoSEQ multiplex PCR, while TCRdb's copy carries only in-frame clones and drops some. This sample has 320,000 or so clones, with around nine tenths found just once. Sequencing was performed on PBMCs or T cells enriched from blood (not recorded which). Receptors were obtained from a man aged 55-75 years who had recovered from COVID-19.

The chain employs TRBV4-1 and TRBJ1-5, with 8 bases identical to TRBD1. Unmatched junction bases numbered 7, after V lost 6 bases and J lost 6 bases. In germline, CDR1 is MGHRA, CDR2 YSYEKL. This CDR3 has 14 residues. CDR3 in DNA: TGCGCCAGCAGACCGGACAGGGATGGTCAGCCCCAGCATTTT. Encoded protein: CASRPDRDGQPQHF.

The count of this clone is one. The rearrangement joins TRBV11-2 to TRBJ2-7; TRBD2 matches at 12 bases. The CDR3 has 16 amino acids. V shed 3 bases, J shed 2 bases, and the junction held 5 bases outside the gene matches. Germline CDR1 and CDR2: SGHAT and FQNNGV. In DNA form, the CDR3 reads TGTGCCAGCAGCTTTGGACTAGCGGGACCAACCTACGAGCAGTACTTC. This sequence encodes CASSFGLAGPTYEQYF.

This clone has more than one count but fewer than ten. V gene TRBV28 combines with J gene TRBJ1-4, with TRBD1 identical over 7 bases. Trimming at V came to 5 bases and at J to 2 bases, leaving 8 bases not matched to a gene. From germline, CDR1 is MDHEN and CDR2 SYDVKM. There are 16 residues in the CDR3. CDR3 nucleotide sequence: TGTGCCAGCAGTATTGAGGGGGCGGCCACTAATGAAAAACTGTTTTTT. Amino acids: CASSIEGAATNEKLFF.

CDR3 residues: CASSRTRGINEQFF. The CDR3 coding sequence is TGTGCCAGCAGCCGGACTAGAGGAATTAATGAGCAGTTCTTC. The V call is TRBV6-5, the J call TRBJ2-1; 7 nucleotides agree with TRBD2. V lost 6 bases to trimming and J lost 7 bases; unmatched junction nucleotides: 9. Looked up from germline, CDR1 is MNHEY and CDR2 is SVGAGI. CDR3 size: 14 residues.

This clone was recorded only once. This chain links TRBV20-1 with TRBJ2-1, with D perhaps TRBD2 (6 bases). V lost 3 bases, J lost 2 bases, and 17 bases lay in between. CDR1 and CDR2 from the germline V gene are DFQATT and SNEGSKA (reference sequence). The CDR3 length is 16 residues. The chain's CDR3 is CSASSPGRTTYNEQFF. The CDR3 region has the DNA TGCAGTGCTAGTTCCCCCGGAAGGACTACCTACAATGAGCAGTTCTTC.

V is TRBV11-3 and J is TRBJ2-3; a possible D gene is TRBD2 (5 bases). Trimming pared 6 bases from V and 0 bases from J, leaving 13 bases between. Germline loops: CDR1 SGHNT, CDR2 YENEEA. The CDR3 is 15 residues long. The CDR3 region is CASSPNGVSTDTQYF. CDR3 sequence (DNA): TGTGCCAGCAGTCCTAACGGGGTGAGCACAGATACGCAGTATTTT.

This chain joins TRBV28 and TRBJ2-3, with TRBD2 as a possible D gene (5 bases). Germline V CDR1 and CDR2: MDHEN, SYDVKM. The CDR3 runs 14 residues. The V end was cut by 6 bases, the J end by 3 bases, with 13 bases between. CDR3 in amino acids: CASSQRGNTDTQYF. Written as DNA, the CDR3 is TGTGCCAGCAGCCAACGAGGGAATACAGATACGCAGTATTTT.

This chain uses TRBV7-8 with TRBJ1-5; D unresolved. CDR1 is SGHVS and CDR2 is FQNEAQ in the germline V gene. CDR3 length: 16 amino acids. The V end was cut by 5 bases, the J end by 0 bases, with 14 bases between. Here the CDR3 DNA reads TGTGCCAGCAGCAACCCCGGTAAACCTAGCAATCAGCCCCAGCATTTT. Translation gives CASSNPGKPSNQPQHF.

The chain employs TRBV4-1 and TRBJ1-2, with 9 bases lining up with TRBD1. This CDR3 is built from 17 residues. V shed 0 bases and J 4 bases; nucleotides not matched to a gene: 9. Germline lookup yields CDR1 MGHRA and CDR2 YSYEKL. CDR3 amino acids: CASSQDMGQGEGYGYTF. The CDR3 bases are TGCGCCAGCAGCCAAGATATGGGACAGGGCGAGGGCTATGGCTACACCTTC.

The chain joins TRBV6-1 to TRBJ1-1; 10 bases are a match to TRBD1. Germline CDR1 MNHNS, CDR2 SASEGT. Trimming removed 2 bases from V and 0 bases from J; junction bases left unmatched: 9. The CDR3 extends over 18 amino acids. The CDR3 sequence: CASSERAGQGSLNTEAFF. CDR3 nucleotide sequence: TGTGCCAGCAGTGAACGCGCGGGACAGGGGTCCCTGAACACTGAAGCTTTCTTT.

The rearrangement joins TRBV6-5 to TRBJ1-5; D is uncertain. The CDR3 runs to 14 residues. Germline V gene sequence: CDR1 MNHEY, CDR2 SVGAGI. With 6 bases removed from V and 0 bases from J, the gap between germline ends came to 9 bases. CDR3 protein: CASSLSYSNQPQHF. CDR3 nucleotides: TGTGCCAGCAGCCTTAGTTATAGCAATCAGCCCCAGCATTTT.

The genes are TRBV5-1 and TRBJ2-1, with D unclear. The CDR3 consists of 13 residues. The ends were cut back, 0 bases at V and 6 bases at J, with 7 bases in the middle. Per the germline V gene, CDR1 is SGHRS and CDR2 is YFSETQ. The CDR3 sequence: CASSLDRVNEQFF. CDR3 in DNA: TGCGCCAGCAGCTTGGACCGAGTCAATGAGCAGTTCTTC.

CDR3 sequence reads: CASSSYIAGSSYEQYF. The DNA of the CDR3 is TGTGCCAGCAGTTCTTACATAGCGGGAAGCTCCTACGAGCAGTACTTC. The chain couples TRBV27 to TRBJ2-7; 8 bases match TRBD2. The CDR3 sequence is 16 residues long. The germline CDR1 and CDR2 sequences are MNHEY and SMNVEV (reference sequence). J gave up 0 bases and V 4 bases, and 8 bases lay outside the gene matches.

The rearrangement joins TRBV5-1 to TRBJ1-6, with D possibly being TRBD1 (5 bases). The germline gives CDR1 SGHRS, CDR2 YFSETQ. With 0 bases removed from V and 8 bases from J, the gap between germline ends came to 6 bases. The CDR3 consists of 13 residues. CDR3 bases: TGCGCCAGCAGCTTGGCAGGGTATTCACCCCTCCACTTT. It specifies CASSLAGYSPLHF.

The chain employs TRBV7-3 and TRBJ1-2, with D tentatively TRBD1 (6 bases). The CDR3 consists of 13 residues. Germline loops: CDR1 SGHTA, CDR2 FQGTGA. Trimming removed 5 bases at V and 4 bases at J, with 11 bases between. The chain's CDR3 is CASSPGHLYGYTF. CDR3 sequence (DNA): TGTGCCAGCAGCCCGGGACACCTCTATGGCTACACCTTC.